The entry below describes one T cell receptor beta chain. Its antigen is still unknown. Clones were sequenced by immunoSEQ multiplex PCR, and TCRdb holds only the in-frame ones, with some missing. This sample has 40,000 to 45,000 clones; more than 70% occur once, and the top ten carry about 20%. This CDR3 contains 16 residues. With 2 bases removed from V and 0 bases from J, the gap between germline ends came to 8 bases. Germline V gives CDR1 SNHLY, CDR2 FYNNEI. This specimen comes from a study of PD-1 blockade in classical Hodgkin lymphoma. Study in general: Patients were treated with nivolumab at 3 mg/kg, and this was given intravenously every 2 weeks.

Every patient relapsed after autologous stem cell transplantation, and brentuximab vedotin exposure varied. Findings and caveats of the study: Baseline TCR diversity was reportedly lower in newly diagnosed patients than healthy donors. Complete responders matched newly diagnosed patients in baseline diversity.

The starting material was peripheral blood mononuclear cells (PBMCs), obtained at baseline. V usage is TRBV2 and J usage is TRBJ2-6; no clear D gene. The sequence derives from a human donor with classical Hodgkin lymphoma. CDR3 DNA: TGTGCCAGCAGTGAATGGGCGAGCTCTGGGGCCAACGTCCTGACTTTC. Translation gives CASSEWASSGANVLTF. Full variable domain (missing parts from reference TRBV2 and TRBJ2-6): EPEVTQTPSHQVTQMGQEVILRCVPISNHLYFYWYRQILGQKVEFLVSFYNNEISEKSEIFDDQFSVERPDGSNFTLKIRSTKLEDSAMYFCASSEWASSGANVLTFGAGSRLTVL.